A selection of T cell receptor beta chains follows, all from one sample in a study of T cells in Graves' hyperthyroidism and ophthalmopathy. TCRdb itself ran the multiplex PCR reads through MiXCR, one entry per CDR3 protein. This sample has 550,000 to 800,000 distinct CDR3 sequences, with roughly 17% found just once. Sequenced: blood. These receptors came from a man aged 50-59 years with Graves' hyperthyroidism. The CDR3 runs from the conserved cysteine through the conserved F or W. Rows may omit the clone size; those that give it use once, few, many or a size class.

j_call clone_size v_call cdr3_aa
TRBJ2-5 many TRBV2 CASSEWQGQETQYF
TRBJ1-1 NA TRBV3-1 CASSQGFSNTEAFF
TRBJ2-3 many TRBV2 CASSEQFEMQYF
TRBJ1-1 NA TRBV6-1 CASNLRGGGTEAFF
TRBJ1-6 few TRBV7-9 CASSSTTPPLHF
TRBJ2-5 many TRBV10-2 CASTGTGGQETQYF
TRBJ2-7 NA TRBV4-1 CASSQVPGLVTYEQYF
TRBJ1-1 many TRBV11-2 CASSTGGPQNTEAFF
TRBJ2-1 many TRBV12-3/TRBV12-4 CASSFRTSGRSGNEQFF
TRBJ2-2 NA TRBV5-1 CASRPAGTNTGELFF
TRBJ2-1 few TRBV7-9 CASSLGDRGLDEQFF
TRBJ1-6 many TRBV28 CASSWAQGEGYNSPLHF
TRBJ1-1 NA TRBV6-2/TRBV6-3 CASSLRGVGKTEAFF
TRBJ1-5 few TRBV6-1 CASRGTLNQPQHF
TRBJ1-4 many TRBV12-3/TRBV12-4 CASSFGAGYEKLFF
TRBJ2-7 few TRBV4-1 CASSAAGGIEQYF
TRBJ2-5 many TRBV11-2 CASSPLGLTAEQETQYF
TRBJ2-7 many TRBV28 CASLGWTKTRRAYEQYF
TRBJ2-7 many TRBV20-1 CSARDARVIYEQYF
TRBJ2-7 NA TRBV6-5 CASSYGTGIEQYF
TRBJ1-5 many TRBV28 CASSFNQPQHF
TRBJ1-5 few TRBV28 CASRQQGFNQPQHF
TRBJ2-3 NA TRBV3-1 CASRPSSGSWDTQYF
TRBJ2-7 few TRBV19 CASSIGTALLEQYF
TRBJ2-7 NA TRBV28 CASSRLADGYYEQYF
TRBJ1-5 many TRBV10-3 CAISEVGQDQPQHF
TRBJ1-1 NA TRBV6-1 CASRPARRMNTEAFF
TRBJ2-7 NA TRBV4-1 CASSLLLAGVYEQYF
TRBJ1-5 few TRBV20-1 CSAFDTLSNQPQHF
TRBJ2-2 NA TRBV30 CAFRGLAGTGELFF
TRBJ2-3 NA TRBV30 CAWSQSTDTQYF
TRBJ2-7 many TRBV12-3/TRBV12-4 CASSQPDRDYEQYF
TRBJ2-7 many TRBV6-1 CASRTSGSYEQYF
TRBJ2-3 many TRBV28 CASSSQGERADTQYF
TRBJ2-7 many TRBV28 CASINTGTGINEQYF
TRBJ1-3 few TRBV19 CASFGLGNTIYF
TRBJ2-7 many TRBV28 CASSGGWARSSYEQYF
TRBJ2-1 once TRBV28 CASSMTSSYNEQFF
TRBJ2-2 many TRBV18 CASSPTQGATGELFF
TRBJ1-2 NA TRBV19 CASSISGINYGYTF
TRBJ2-1 few TRBV3-1 CASSQGWDGAGEQFF
TRBJ2-1 few TRBV29-1 CSVEDGTSGNPGEQFF
TRBJ2-2 many TRBV5-1 CASSLFGGPNTGELFF
TRBJ1-1 many TRBV11-2 CASSPPGGTEAFF
TRBJ2-1 many TRBV28 CASSLQGNEQFF
TRBJ2-7 NA TRBV20-1 CSAFAERGYEQYF